This entry lists 7 T cell receptor beta chains sequenced from one sample in a study of T cells after yellow fever vaccination. In TCRdb, the 5' RACE reads were re-called with MiXCR into one record per CDR3 protein. The sample includes approximately 90,000 distinct CDR3 sequences, roughly 5.2% of them seen just once. Sequenced here: CD8+ T cells sorted from PBMCs, sampled 10 days after the yellow fever booster vaccination. Source of these receptors: a man in his late teens or twenties who received the YFV17D yellow fever vaccine.

This clonotype came up a few times. The chain joins TRBV28 to TRBJ2-2; D might be TRBD1 (6 bases). Germline values: CDR1 MDHEN, CDR2 SYDVKM. Trimming left V 8 bases short and J 4 bases short, with 11 bases between. The CDR3 spans 13 residues. The CDR3 region is CASARGTTGELFF. CDR3 DNA: TGTGCCAGCGCCAGGGGAACCACCGGGGAGCTGTTTTTT. The variable domain in full, with the rest retrieved from reference TRBV28 and TRBJ2-2, is DVKVTQSSRYLVKRTGEKVFLECVQDMDHENMFWYRQDPGLGLRLIYFSYDVKMKEKGDIPEGYSVSREKKERFSLILESASTNQTSMYLCASARGTTGELFFGEGSRLTVL.

Note on this clonotype: The junction departs from germline at one end; a sequencing error may be responsible. V usage is TRBV5-1 and J usage is TRBJ1-1; weak D call: TRBD1 (5 bases). CDR3 length: 17 residues. CDR1 and CDR2 from the germline V gene are SGHRS and YFSETQ. This CDR3 reads CASSLTHLGASNAEAFF. The CDR3 DNA sequence: TGCGCCAGCAGCTTGACCCATCTAGGGGCTTCGAACGCTGAAGCTTTCTTT.

The chain carries TRBV12-3 or TRBV12-4 and TRBJ1-1, with no clear D. Deletions cut 6 bases from V and 5 bases from J, with 4 bases between. CDR3 length: 10 residues. CDR3 loop: CASRGTEAFF. CDR3 DNA sequence: TGTGCCAGCAGGGGTACTGAAGCTTTCTTT.

In its sample, this clonotype was seen a few times. The chain recombines TRBV24-1 with TRBJ2-1; D not resolved. The germline gives CDR1 KGHDR, CDR2 SFDVKD. V was clipped by 8 bases and J by 5 bases, with 6 bases between them. The CDR3 loop spans 11 amino acids. The DNA of the CDR3 is TGTGCCACCATGGCGAACAATGAGCAGTTCTTC. Amino acid sequence: CATMANNEQFF.

This chain links TRBV3-1 with TRBJ1-5; the D gene is possibly TRBD1 (6 bases). The length of the CDR3 is 13 residues. Germline V gene sequence: CDR1 LGHDT, CDR2 YNNKEL (reference sequence). V lost 7 bases to trimming and J lost 5 bases, with 12 bases between them. DNA for the CDR3: TGTGCCAGCACCGAACAGGGAGATCAGCCCCAGCATTTT. This translates into CASTEQGDQPQHF.

The chain carries TRBV7-9 and TRBJ2-1; 8 nucleotides agree with TRBD2. The trim removed 3 bases at V and 8 bases at J, leaving 9 bases unmatched. Germline loops: CDR1 SEHNR, CDR2 FQNEAQ (reference sequence). CDR3 length: 15 amino acids. CDR3 DNA: TGTGCCAGCAGCTTCACGGGGGGGACTTGGGATGAGCAGTTCTTC. Its translation: CASSFTGGTWDEQFF.

At least ten counts were recorded for this clonotype. V gene TRBV12-3 or TRBV12-4 combines with J gene TRBJ2-7; D perhaps matches TRBD1 (6 bases). Trimming left V 5 bases short and J 0 bases short, with 14 bases between. This CDR3 has 15 amino acids. The CDR3 region is CASSEQGWSSYEQYF. The CDR3 coding sequence is TGTGCCAGCAGTGAACAGGGCTGGAGCTCCTACGAGCAGTACTTC.